This entry lists 21 T cell receptor beta chains sequenced from one sample in a study of cytomegalovirus exposure and HLA in healthy donors. PCR involved 60 Vbeta and 13 Jbeta primers. This table comes from immunoSEQ multiplex PCR, and its TCRdb copy is limited to in-frame clones, with some not included. The sample lists 120,000 to 150,000 clones, just under 75% occurring once. Sequencing was carried out using PBMCs. The receptors here all came from a woman aged 18-29 years in good health and CMV-seronegative.

The gene calls are TRBV4-1 and TRBJ2-2; 9 bases line up with TRBD1. The junction had 4 bases not matched to a gene; V was cut back by 1 base and J by 4 bases. This CDR3 contains 16 residues. CDR1 is MGHRA and CDR2 is YSYEKL in the germline V gene. CDR3 region: CASSQVGTGSTGELFF. The CDR3 nucleotides read TGCGCCAGCAGCCAAGTCGGGACAGGGTCCACCGGGGAGCTGTTTTTT.

The chain recombines TRBV6-5 with TRBJ1-2, with 8 nucleotides matching TRBD1. Per germline, CDR1 MNHEY and CDR2 SVGAGI. This CDR3 region has 14 residues. Trimming took 6 bases from V and 6 from J; bases not matched to a gene: 9. CDR3 loop: CASSRSQGADGYTF. The CDR3 DNA reads TGTGCCAGCAGCCGAAGCCAGGGGGCAGATGGCTACACCTTC.

The chain links TRBV7-2 to TRBJ2-5, with D unclear. Trimming left V 2 bases short and J 4 bases short, with 8 bases between. The germline gives CDR1 SGHTA, CDR2 FQGNSA. This CDR3 has 13 residues. The CDR3 DNA follows: TGTGCCAGCAGCTTAAGTGCGTCAGAGACCCAGTACTTC. Amino acid sequence: CASSLSASETQYF.

The gene calls are TRBV10-3 and TRBJ1-2; 8 bases match TRBD1. The CDR3 sequence is 16 residues long. V lost 6 bases to trimming and J lost 3 bases; unmatched junction nucleotides: 12. The germline gives CDR1 ENHRY, CDR2 SYGVKD. This chain's CDR3 is CAIRPRQGSVDYGYTF. Written as DNA, the CDR3 is TGTGCCATCAGGCCTCGACAGGGGTCAGTGGACTATGGCTACACCTTC.

This clone was seen only a few times. The chain employs TRBV4-3 and TRBJ1-2, with D perhaps TRBD1 (6 bases). The CDR3 consists of 15 residues. CDR1 LGHNA and CDR2 YSLEER come from the germline V gene. V lost 5 bases and J lost 7, with 20 bases in between. The chain's CDR3 is CASSYTGMSRGGYTF. CDR3 sequence (DNA): TGCGCCAGCAGCTATACAGGGATGTCCCGAGGTGGCTACACCTTC.

The rearrangement joins TRBV5-4 to TRBJ2-5; 12 nucleotides align to TRBD2. Germline CDR1 is SGHNT and CDR2 is YYREEE (reference sequence). The length of the CDR3 is 15 residues. V shed 0 bases and J 3 bases; nucleotides not matched to a gene: 0. The CDR3 DNA sequence: TGTGCCAGCAGCTTGGCTAGCGGGGGGGAAGAGACCCAGTACTTC. Its translation: CASSLASGGEETQYF.

This clone appeared once. The chain uses TRBV14 and TRBJ1-1; D unclear. This CDR3 has 14 amino acids. Trimming took 1 base from V and 4 from J, leaving 10 bases between them. Germline V lookup: CDR1 SGHDN, CDR2 FVKESK. The CDR3 nucleotides are TGTGCCAGCAGCCAAGCCGGGGAAGGCACTGAAGCTTTCTTT. It specifies CASSQAGEGTEAFF.

This clone was observed a handful of times. J is TRBJ1-2 and V is TRBV5-6, with a weak D call TRBD1 (5 bases). Germline CDR1 and CDR2: SGHDT and YYEEEE. V lost 5 bases, J lost 8 bases, and 16 bases lay in between. The CDR3 has 13 amino acids. CDR3 bases: TGTGCCAGCAGGATCCAGGGAGGTGGCGGCTACACCTTC. Translation gives CASRIQGGGGYTF. Drawing the rest from reference TRBV5-6 and TRBJ1-2, the complete variable domain is DAGVTQSPTHLIKTRGQQVTLRCSPKSGHDTVSWYQQALGQGPQFIFQYYEEEERQRGNFPDRFSGHQFPNYSSELNVNALLLGDSALYLCASRIQGGGGYTFGSGTRLTVV.

This clone appeared a few times. The V and J genes are TRBV5-1 and TRBJ1-2, with D maybe TRBD1 (6 bases). CDR1 is SGHRS, CDR2 YFSETQ, per germline. V was pared by 3 bases and J by 4 bases, with 16 bases between. The CDR3 runs to 15 residues. The CDR3 nucleotides read TGCGCCAGCAGCTCCTACCGGGGACACTTCTATGGCTACACCTTC. Its translation: CASSSYRGHFYGYTF.

The chain recombines TRBV7-2 with TRBJ2-2; a possible D gene is TRBD1 (6 bases). Per the germline V gene, CDR1 is SGHTA and CDR2 is FQGNSA. Trimming took 5 bases from V and 2 from J, leaving 12 bases between them. The CDR3 is 15 residues long. The CDR3 bases are TGTGCCAGCAGCCCGGACAGTACCAACACCGGGGAGCTGTTTTTT. Amino acids: CASSPDSTNTGELFF.

V usage is TRBV11-2 and J usage is TRBJ2-7, with 9 bases fitting TRBD1. The CDR3 contains 14 residues. Germline CDR1 and CDR2: SGHAT and FQNNGV. V was clipped by 5 bases and J by 4 bases; unmatched bases: 6. The CDR3 nucleotides read TGTGCCAGCAGCCCGGGGGACAGGGTATACGAGCAGTACGTC. Protein: CASSPGDRVYEQYV.

V usage is TRBV7-2 and J usage is TRBJ2-2, with D maybe TRBD2 (7 bases). The CDR3 length is 16 residues. Germline CDR1 SGHTA, CDR2 FQGNSA. Trimming shortened V by 5 bases and J by 2 bases, and 15 bases separated the two germline ends. The CDR3 DNA follows: TGTGCCAGCAGCCGGAATGCGGGGGCCAACACCGGGGAGCTGTTTTTT. Translating it yields CASSRNAGANTGELFF.

This clone was detected a few times. J is TRBJ2-7 and V is TRBV7-9, with D tentatively TRBD1 (7 bases). With 5 bases removed from V and 6 bases from J, the gap between germline ends came to 20 bases. The germline gives CDR1 SEHNR, CDR2 FQNEAQ (reference sequence). The CDR3 consists of 15 residues. DNA for the CDR3: TGTGCCAGCAGCCCCTCGCCAGGGGGGATTTGCGAGCAGTACTTC. Protein: CASSPSPGGICEQYF.

About this clone itself: This CDR3 is also generated by other DNA sequences in the sample. This chain uses TRBV7-2 with TRBJ2-5; D may be TRBD1 (5 bases). Trimming took off 3 bases at V and 5 bases at J, with 10 bases between the two ends. Germline V lookup: CDR1 SGHTA, CDR2 FQGNSA. The CDR3 runs 13 residues. The CDR3 sequence: CASSFGHGETQYF. CDR3 in DNA: TGTGCCAGCAGCTTTGGACACGGGGAGACCCAGTACTTC.

This sequence joins TRBV20-1 and TRBJ2-3; D unresolved. CDR1 is DFQATT, CDR2 SNEGSKA, per germline (reference sequence). The CDR3 contains 11 residues. V was shortened by 3 bases and J by 6 bases, with 7 bases between the two germline ends. CDR3 residues: CSARGRDTQYF. CDR3 bases: TGCAGTGCTAGGGGCCGGGATACGCAGTATTTT.

The CDR3 DNA follows: TGTGCCAGCAGCTTAAACAAGGGGTACACTGAAGCTTTCTTT. The encoded protein is CASSLNKGYTEAFF. The chain links TRBV11-3 to TRBJ1-1; D might be TRBD1 (5 bases). CDR1 SGHNT and CDR2 YENEEA come from the germline V gene. The CDR3 runs to 14 residues. Trimming pared 2 bases from V and 3 bases from J, leaving 10 bases between. The full variable domain, completed using reference TRBV11-3 and TRBJ1-1, is EAGVVQSPRYKIIEKKQPVAFWCNPISGHNTLYWYLQNLGQGPELLIRYENEEAVDDSQLPKDRFSAERLKGVDSTLKIQPAELGDSAVYLCASSLNKGYTEAFFGQGTRLTVV.

The chain has TRBV13 and TRBJ2-1; tentative D call: TRBD1 (6 bases). Germline V CDR1 and CDR2: PRHDT, FYEKMQ (reference sequence). This CDR3 is 12 amino acids long. Trimming took 6 bases from V and 9 from J, leaving 12 bases between them. The CDR3 loop reads CASRHRAGEQFF. The CDR3 coding sequence is TGTGCCAGCAGACACAGGGCTGGTGAGCAGTTCTTC. The variable domain in full, with the rest retrieved from reference TRBV13 and TRBJ2-1, is AAGVIQSPRHLIKEKRETATLKCYPIPRHDTVYWYQQGPGQDPQFLISFYEKMQSDKGSIPDRFSAQQFSDYHSELNMSSLELGDSALYFCASRHRAGEQFFGPGTRLTVL.

The chain combines TRBV15 with TRBJ2-4; TRBD2 agrees at 7 bases. V shed 6 bases, J shed 6 bases, and the junction held 14 bases outside the gene matches. The CDR3 is 16 residues long. Germline-derived CDR1 and CDR2 are LNHNV and YYDKDF (reference sequence). CDR3 in amino acids: CATRTSGKGPRNIQYF. For the CDR3, the DNA is TGTGCCACCAGGACCAGCGGGAAGGGGCCCAGAAACATTCAGTACTTC. The full variable domain, its missing parts supplied by reference TRBV15 and TRBJ2-4, is DAMVIQNPRYQVTQFGKPVTLSCSQTLNHNVMYWYQQKSSQAPKLLFHYYDKDFNNEADTPDNFQSRRPNTSFCFLDIRSPGLGDTAMYLCATRTSGKGPRNIQYFGAGTRLSVL.

The V call is TRBV7-2, the J call TRBJ1-4; no reliable D call. The CDR3 extends over 15 amino acids. Trimming cost V 1 base and J 5 bases, with 11 bases left between them. The germline CDR1 and CDR2 sequences are SGHTA and FQGNSA. CDR3 loop: CASSLVSSLNEKLFF. In nucleotides, the CDR3 is TGTGCCAGCAGCTTAGTGTCCTCCCTGAATGAAAAACTGTTTTTT.

The V call is TRBV4-1, the J call TRBJ1-4; D gene unclear. The germline CDR1 and CDR2 sequences are MGHRA and YSYEKL. This CDR3 spans 16 amino acids. V shed 2 bases and J shed 5 bases, with 15 bases lying between them. For the CDR3, the DNA is TGCGCCAGCAGCCAACTCTGGACGGGAAGGAATGAAAAACTGTTTTTT. This encodes CASSQLWTGRNEKLFF.

The V gene is TRBV6-6, the J gene TRBJ2-5, with 11 bases matching TRBD1. This CDR3 is built from 15 residues. The V gene's germline CDR1 is MNHNY and CDR2 SVGAGI (reference sequence). J gave up 5 bases and V 4 bases, and 6 bases lay outside the gene matches. The CDR3 loop reads CASSSGQGARETQYF. DNA of the CDR3: TGTGCCAGCAGTTCTGGACAGGGGGCGCGTGAGACCCAGTACTTC.